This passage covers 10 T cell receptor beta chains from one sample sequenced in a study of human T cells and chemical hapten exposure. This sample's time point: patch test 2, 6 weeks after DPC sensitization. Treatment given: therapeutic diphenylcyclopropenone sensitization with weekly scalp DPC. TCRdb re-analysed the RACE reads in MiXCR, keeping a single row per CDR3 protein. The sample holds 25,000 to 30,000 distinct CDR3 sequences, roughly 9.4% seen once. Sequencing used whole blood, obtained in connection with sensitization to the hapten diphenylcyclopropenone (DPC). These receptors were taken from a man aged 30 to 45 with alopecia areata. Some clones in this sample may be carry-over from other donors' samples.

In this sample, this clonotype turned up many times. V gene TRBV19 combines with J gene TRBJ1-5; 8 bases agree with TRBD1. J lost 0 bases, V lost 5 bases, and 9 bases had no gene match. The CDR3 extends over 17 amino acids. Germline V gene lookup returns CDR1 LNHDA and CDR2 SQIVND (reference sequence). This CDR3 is CASSWAGGRDSNQPQHF. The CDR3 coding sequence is TGTGCCAGTAGTTGGGCAGGGGGCCGGGATAGCAATCAGCCCCAGCATTTT.

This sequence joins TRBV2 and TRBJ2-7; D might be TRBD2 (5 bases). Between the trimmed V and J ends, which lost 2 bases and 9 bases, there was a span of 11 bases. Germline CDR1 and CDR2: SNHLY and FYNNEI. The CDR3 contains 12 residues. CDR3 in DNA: TGTGCCAGCAGTGAAACTAGTACGGGGCAGTACTTC. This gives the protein CASSETSTGQYF.

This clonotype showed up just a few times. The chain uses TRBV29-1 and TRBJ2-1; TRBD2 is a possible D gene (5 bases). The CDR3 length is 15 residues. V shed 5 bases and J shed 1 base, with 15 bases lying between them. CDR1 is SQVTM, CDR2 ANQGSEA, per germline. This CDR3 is CSVQTSRTSYNEQFF. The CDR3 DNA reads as TGCAGCGTTCAAACTAGTCGCACTTCCTACAATGAGCAGTTCTTC.

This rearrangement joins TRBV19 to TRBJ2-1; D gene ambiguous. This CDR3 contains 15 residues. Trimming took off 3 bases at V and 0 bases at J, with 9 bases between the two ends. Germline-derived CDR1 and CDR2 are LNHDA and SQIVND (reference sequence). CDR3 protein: CASSIADLSYNEQFF. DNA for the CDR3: TGTGCCAGTAGTATTGCGGACCTCTCCTACAATGAGCAGTTCTTC.

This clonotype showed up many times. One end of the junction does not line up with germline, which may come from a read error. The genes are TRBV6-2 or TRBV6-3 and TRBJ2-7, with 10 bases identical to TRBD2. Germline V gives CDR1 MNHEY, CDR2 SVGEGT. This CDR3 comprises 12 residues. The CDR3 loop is CASSQSSGRTNF. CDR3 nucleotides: TGTGCCAGCAGCCAATCTAGCGGGAGAACTAATTTC.

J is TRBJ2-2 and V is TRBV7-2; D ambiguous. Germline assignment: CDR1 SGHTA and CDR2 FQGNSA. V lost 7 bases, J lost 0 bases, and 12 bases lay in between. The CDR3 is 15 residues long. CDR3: CASTLLSANTGELFF. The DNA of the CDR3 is TGTGCCAGCACCCTTTTGAGCGCGAACACCGGGGAGCTGTTTTTT.

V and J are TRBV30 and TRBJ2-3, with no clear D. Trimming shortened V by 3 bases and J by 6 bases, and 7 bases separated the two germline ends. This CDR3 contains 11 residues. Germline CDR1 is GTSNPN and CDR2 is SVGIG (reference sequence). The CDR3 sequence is CAWRDSDTQYF. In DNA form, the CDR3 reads TGTGCCTGGAGGGATTCCGATACGCAGTATTTT.

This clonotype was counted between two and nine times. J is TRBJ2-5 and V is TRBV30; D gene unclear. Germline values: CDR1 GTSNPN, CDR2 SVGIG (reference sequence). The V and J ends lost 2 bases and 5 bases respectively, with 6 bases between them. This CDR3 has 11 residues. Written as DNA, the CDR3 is TGTGCCTGGAGTCTGTCGGAGACCCAGTACTTC. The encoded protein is CAWSLSETQYF. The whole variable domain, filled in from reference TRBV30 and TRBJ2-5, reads SQTIHQWPATLVQPVGSPLSLECTVEGTSNPNLYWYRQAAGRGLQLLFYSVGIGQISSEVPQNLSASRPQDRQFILSSKKLLLSDSGFYLCAWSLSETQYFGPGTRLLVL.

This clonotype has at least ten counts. CDR3 residues: CASSPGLAGAGTDTQYF. Written as DNA, the CDR3 is TGTGCCAGCAGCCCGGGACTAGCGGGAGCGGGCACAGATACGCAGTATTTT. J is TRBJ2-3 and V is TRBV7-6, with TRBD2 identical over 14 bases. The CDR3 extends over 17 amino acids. Trimming removed 5 bases from V and 1 base from J; junction bases left unmatched: 5. CDR1 SGHVS and CDR2 FNYEAQ come from the germline V gene.

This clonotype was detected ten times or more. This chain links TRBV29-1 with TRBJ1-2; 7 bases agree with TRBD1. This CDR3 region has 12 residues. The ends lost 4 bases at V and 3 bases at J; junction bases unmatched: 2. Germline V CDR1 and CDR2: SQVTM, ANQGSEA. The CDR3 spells CSVATGDYGYTF. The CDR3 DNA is TGCAGCGTTGCTACAGGGGACTATGGCTACACCTTC.